This entry lists 25 T cell receptor beta chains sequenced from one sample in a study of T cell responses to AZD1222 COVID-19 vaccine. Sequencing used immunoSEQ multiplex PCR; TCRdb keeps in-frame clones, though not all of them. The sample lists fewer than 90,000 clones, 70% to 90% occurring once. The starting material was peripheral blood, obtained on day 0 of AZD1222 vaccination. These receptors were taken from an adult in good health.

The V gene is TRBV11-3, the J gene TRBJ2-7, with 7 bases identical to TRBD2. The CDR3 totals 15 residues. With V trimmed by 0 bases and J by 2 bases, 4 bases remained unmatched. CDR1 and CDR2 from the germline V gene are SGHNT and YENEEA. CDR3 sequence: CASSLDGGTAYEQYF. CDR3 nucleotides: TGTGCCAGCAGCTTAGACGGGGGGACGGCCTACGAGCAGTACTTC.

DNA of the CDR3: TGCAGTGCTAGTCCGAACAGGGGCCCCAATCAGCCCCAGCATTTT. It codes for CSASPNRGPNQPQHF. The V call is TRBV20-1, the J call TRBJ1-5; 7 bases are shared with TRBD1. Germline trimming cut 3 bases from V and 3 bases from J; bases unmatched to any gene: 8. Germline values: CDR1 DFQATT, CDR2 SNEGSKA (reference sequence). This CDR3 has 15 amino acids.

The chain is built from TRBV18 and TRBJ2-2, with D tentatively TRBD1 (5 bases). CDR1 is KGHSH and CDR2 is LQKENI in the germline V gene. CDR3 length equals 17 residues. V was pared by 2 bases and J by 0 bases, with 13 bases between. Written as DNA, the CDR3 is TGTGCCAGCTCACCATTGGCGGTGACAGCGAACACCGGGGAGCTGTTTTTT. Translation gives CASSPLAVTANTGELFF.

This chain links TRBV5-1 with TRBJ1-6, with D perhaps matching TRBD1 (5 bases). In germline, CDR1 is SGHRS, CDR2 YFSETQ. Trimming pared 1 base from V and 6 bases from J, leaving 11 bases between. CDR3 size: 15 residues. CDR3 residues: CASSLSVRGNSPLHF. As DNA, the CDR3 is TGCGCCAGCAGCTTGTCAGTGAGGGGTAATTCACCCCTCCACTTT. The whole variable domain, remainder taken from reference TRBV5-1 and TRBJ1-6, is KAGVTQTPRYLIKTRGQQVTLSCSPISGHRSVSWYQQTPGQGLQFLFEYFSETQRNKGNFPGRFSGRQFSNSRSEMNVSTLELGDSALYLCASSLSVRGNSPLHFGNGTRLTVT.

This clone has only one observation. The chain couples TRBV7-9 to TRBJ1-1; D is perhaps TRBD1 (5 bases). This CDR3 comprises 12 residues. The germline gives CDR1 SEHNR, CDR2 FQNEAQ (reference sequence). Trimming took off 4 bases at V and 8 bases at J, with 11 bases between the two ends. Written as DNA, the CDR3 is TGTGCCAGCAGCTACCAGGGAGGGGAAGCTTTCTTT. Translating gives CASSYQGGEAFF. Variable domain in full (rest from reference TRBV7-9 and TRBJ1-1): DTGVSQNPRHKITKRGQNVTFRCDPISEHNRLYWYRQTLGQGPEFLTYFQNEAQLEKSRLLSDRFSAERPKGSFSTLEIQRTEQGDSAMYLCASSYQGGEAFFGQGTRLTVV.

The gene calls are TRBV6-5 and TRBJ1-1, with 8 bases that match TRBD1. The CDR3 is 14 amino acids. V trimming: 8 bases; J trimming: 7 bases; junction bases outside the gene matches: 12. In germline, CDR1 is MNHEY, CDR2 SVGAGI. In DNA, the CDR3 is TGTGCCAGCGGCAACCGGGACAGGATCGGTGAAGCTTTCTTT. Encoded protein: CASGNRDRIGEAFF.

DNA for the CDR3: TGCAGCGTTGGGGAGATTCCAGATACGCAGTATTTT. Translated: CSVGEIPDTQYF. The rearrangement links TRBV29-1 to TRBJ2-3; weak D call: TRBD2 (5 bases). V dropped 4 bases and J dropped 4 bases, with 9 bases sitting between them. Germline CDR1 SQVTM, CDR2 ANQGSEA. This CDR3 has 12 residues.

This chain uses TRBV11-2 with TRBJ1-1; TRBD1 aligns across 7 bases. The V gene end was trimmed by 5 bases and the J gene end by 4 bases; junction bases not matched to a gene: 7. This CDR3 has 14 residues. Per germline, CDR1 SGHAT and CDR2 FQNNGV. CDR3 bases: TGTGCCAGCAGCCCCCGACAGGGAAGCACTGAAGCTTTCTTT. It is translated as CASSPRQGSTEAFF.

The J gene is TRBJ2-1, the V gene TRBV7-3; 9 bases agree with TRBD2. Germline CDR1 is SGHTA and CDR2 is FQGTGA. The CDR3 has 15 amino acids. V lost 1 base, J lost 6 bases, and 4 bases stayed unmatched. The CDR3 is CASSLSGRALNEQFF. The CDR3 region has the DNA TGTGCCAGCAGCTTAAGCGGGAGGGCCCTCAATGAGCAGTTCTTC.

This clone was recorded only once. The V and J genes are TRBV11-2 and TRBJ1-1; D gene ambiguous. The germline V gene has CDR1 SGHAT and CDR2 FQNNGV. This CDR3 spans 13 amino acids. The V end lost 2 bases, the J end lost 7 bases, and 11 bases lay between the germline ends. The CDR3 nucleotides read TGTGCCAGCAGCTTATCAGAGGAGGGTGAAGCTTTCTTT. Translation: CASSLSEEGEAFF. The full variable domain, its missing parts supplied by reference TRBV11-2 and TRBJ1-1, is EAGVAQSPRYKIIEKRQSVAFWCNPISGHATLYWYQQILGQGPKLLIQFQNNGVVDDSQLPKDRFSAERLKGVDSTLKIQPAKLEDSAVYLCASSLSEEGEAFFGQGTRLTVV.

The rearrangement links TRBV9 to TRBJ2-3; 12 positions agree with TRBD2. Germline CDR1 and CDR2: SGDLS and YYNGEE. This CDR3 is built from 16 residues. V shed 0 bases and J 3 bases; nucleotides not matched to a gene: 2. The CDR3 reads CASSVGLAGETDTQYF. CDR3 DNA: TGTGCCAGCAGCGTAGGACTAGCGGGGGAAACAGATACGCAGTATTTT.

This rearrangement joins TRBV28 to TRBJ2-7; 11 bases fit TRBD1. With V trimmed by 7 bases and J by 7 bases, 9 bases remained unmatched. CDR3 length: 14 residues. Germline loops: CDR1 MDHEN, CDR2 SYDVKM. The CDR3 region has the DNA TGTGCCAGCAAGCAGGACAGGGGGCAGAGGGAGCAGTACTTC. This sequence encodes CASKQDRGQREQYF.

This clone has more than one count but fewer than ten. The V call is TRBV11-2, the J call TRBJ2-2; the D is unclear. V was shortened by 7 bases and J by 2 bases, with 11 bases between the two germline ends. The CDR3 contains 14 residues. Germline values: CDR1 SGHAT, CDR2 FQNNGV. DNA of the CDR3: TGTGCCAGCATTTCGGCGCCAAACACCGGGGAGCTGTTTTTT. Encoded protein: CASISAPNTGELFF.

In DNA form, the CDR3 reads TGTGCCAGCAGTTGGACAGGTGGGGGCACAGATACGCAGTATTTT. Translating gives CASSWTGGGTDTQYF. V and J are TRBV2 and TRBJ2-3; TRBD1 matches 7 bases. CDR3 length equals 15 residues. Germline V gene lookup returns CDR1 SNHLY and CDR2 FYNNEI. The V and J ends lost 5 bases and 1 base, in that order; junction bases with no gene match: 6.

In this sample, this clone is medium-sized. The rearrangement links TRBV27 to TRBJ1-2; no firm D call. The V end lost 3 bases, the J end lost 4 bases, and 15 bases lay between the germline ends. Germline CDR1 and CDR2: MNHEY and SMNVEV (reference sequence). The CDR3 is made up of 15 amino acids. As DNA, the CDR3 is TGTGCCAGCAGTTTTGAGTCAGGCACCGGCTATGGCTACACCTTC. Its translation is CASSFESGTGYGYTF.

The chain uses TRBV6-5 and TRBJ2-7; D perhaps matches TRBD1 (6 bases). Trimming removed 6 bases from V and 1 base from J, with 13 bases in between. The CDR3 spans 14 residues. Germline V gives CDR1 MNHEY, CDR2 SVGAGI. The CDR3 DNA is TGTGCCAGCAGGATTGGGGGCTCGTCCTACGAGCAGTACTTC. Translated: CASRIGGSSYEQYF.

CDR3 loop: CASSWAGRTGELFF. Written as DNA, the CDR3 is TGTGCCAGCAGCTGGGCAGGACGCACCGGGGAGCTGTTTTTT. This chain links TRBV11-2 with TRBJ2-2, with D unresolved. Trimming shortened V by 4 bases and J by 4 bases, and 10 bases separated the two germline ends. The CDR3 consists of 14 residues. Germline V lookup: CDR1 SGHAT, CDR2 FQNNGV. Variable domain in full (rest from reference TRBV11-2 and TRBJ2-2): EAGVAQSPRYKIIEKRQSVAFWCNPISGHATLYWYQQILGQGPKLLIQFQNNGVVDDSQLPKDRFSAERLKGVDSTLKIQPAKLEDSAVYLCASSWAGRTGELFFGEGSRLTVL.

The CDR3 DNA reads as TGCGCCAGCAGCCCAGGGACTAGCGGGGTGCCAGATACGCAGTATTTT. It is translated as CASSPGTSGVPDTQYF. This sequence joins TRBV5-1 and TRBJ2-3, with 13 bases matching TRBD2. Germline V gene data show CDR1 as SGHRS and CDR2 as YFSETQ. The CDR3 contains 16 residues. Germline trimming cut 4 bases from V and 4 bases from J; bases unmatched to any gene: 6. Drawing the rest from reference TRBV5-1 and TRBJ2-3, the complete variable domain is KAGVTQTPRYLIKTRGQQVTLSCSPISGHRSVSWYQQTPGQGLQFLFEYFSETQRNKGNFPGRFSGRQFSNSRSEMNVSTLELGDSALYLCASSPGTSGVPDTQYFGPGTRLTVL.

This chain connects TRBV5-1 to TRBJ2-1, with D possibly being TRBD1 (5 bases). CDR1 and CDR2 from the germline V gene are SGHRS and YFSETQ. The CDR3 extends over 12 amino acids. Trimming cost V 0 bases and J 7 bases, with 5 bases left between them. In DNA form, the CDR3 reads TGCGCCAGCAGCTTGGAGGGGAATGAGCAGTTCTTC. Translated: CASSLEGNEQFF.

The rearrangement joins TRBV11-2 to TRBJ1-4; the D gene is possibly TRBD1 (6 bases). The V end lost 5 bases, the J end lost 3 bases, and 13 bases lay between the germline ends. CDR1 and CDR2 from the germline V gene are SGHAT and FQNNGV. This CDR3 comprises 15 residues. The CDR3: CASSTYRVANEKLFF. Here the CDR3 DNA reads TGTGCCAGCAGCACCTACAGGGTGGCTAATGAAAAACTGTTTTTT. The whole variable domain, remainder taken from reference TRBV11-2 and TRBJ1-4, is EAGVAQSPRYKIIEKRQSVAFWCNPISGHATLYWYQQILGQGPKLLIQFQNNGVVDDSQLPKDRFSAERLKGVDSTLKIQPAKLEDSAVYLCASSTYRVANEKLFFGSGTQLSVL.

The chain combines TRBV7-8 with TRBJ2-7, with a weak D call TRBD2 (6 bases). Germline V gene sequence: CDR1 SGHVS, CDR2 FQNEAQ. The V gene lost 5 bases and the J gene lost 7 bases, with 18 bases spanning the gap. The CDR3 is 14 residues long. As DNA, the CDR3 is TGTGCCAGCAGCCGACGACTAGAGGTGGATGAGCAGTACGTC. Translated, it gives CASSRRLEVDEQYV.

This clone was counted at least ten times. The chain joins TRBV4-1 to TRBJ2-1, with D hard to call. The CDR3 sequence is 15 residues long. Between the trimmed V and J ends, which lost 4 bases and 0 bases, there was a span of 10 bases. Germline loops: CDR1 MGHRA, CDR2 YSYEKL. The CDR3: CASSLLRSSYNEQFF. CDR3 DNA sequence: TGCGCCAGCAGCCTCCTCAGGAGCTCCTACAATGAGCAGTTCTTC.

The V and J genes are TRBV19 and TRBJ1-1; D is ambiguous. CDR1 is LNHDA and CDR2 is SQIVND in the germline V gene (reference sequence). V was shortened by 3 bases and J by 1 base, with 9 bases between the two germline ends. The CDR3 spans 14 residues. DNA for the CDR3: TGTGCCAGTAGTATCTTGGCAGAGAACACTGAAGCTTTCTTT. Translating gives CASSILAENTEAFF.

The chain has TRBV28 and TRBJ2-1; perhaps TRBD2 as D (7 bases). Germline V gene lookup returns CDR1 MDHEN and CDR2 SYDVKM. CDR3 size: 14 residues. V lost 6 bases, J lost 5 bases, and 14 bases lay in between. The CDR3 DNA follows: TGTGCCAGCAGCTCCGGCGGGGGCAACAATGAGCAGTTCTTC. Translation gives CASSSGGGNNEQFF.

This chain connects TRBV28 to TRBJ2-1; D is ambiguous. The V end was cut by 5 bases, the J end by 3 bases, with 8 bases between. The CDR3 runs 13 residues. Germline lookup yields CDR1 MDHEN and CDR2 SYDVKM. CDR3 sequence reads: CASSANNYNEQFF. CDR3 nucleotides: TGTGCCAGCAGTGCGAACAACTACAATGAGCAGTTCTTC.